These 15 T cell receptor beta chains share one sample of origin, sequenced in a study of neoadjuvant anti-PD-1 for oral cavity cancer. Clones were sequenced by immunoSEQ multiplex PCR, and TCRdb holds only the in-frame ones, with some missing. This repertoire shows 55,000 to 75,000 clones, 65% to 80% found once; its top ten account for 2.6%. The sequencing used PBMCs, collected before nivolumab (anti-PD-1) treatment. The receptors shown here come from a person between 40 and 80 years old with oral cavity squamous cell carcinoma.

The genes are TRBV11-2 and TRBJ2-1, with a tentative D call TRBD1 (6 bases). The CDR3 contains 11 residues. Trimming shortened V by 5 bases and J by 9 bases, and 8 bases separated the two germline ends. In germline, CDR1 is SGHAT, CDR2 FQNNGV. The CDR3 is CASSQGREQFF. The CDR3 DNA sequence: TGTGCCAGCAGCCAGGGGCGTGAGCAGTTCTTC.

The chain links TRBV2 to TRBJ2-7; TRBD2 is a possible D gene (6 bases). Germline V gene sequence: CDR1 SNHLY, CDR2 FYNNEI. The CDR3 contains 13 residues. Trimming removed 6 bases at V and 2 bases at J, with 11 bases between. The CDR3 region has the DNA TGTGCCAGCAGAGGCGGGACCGCCTACGAGCAGTACTTC. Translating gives CASRGGTAYEQYF.

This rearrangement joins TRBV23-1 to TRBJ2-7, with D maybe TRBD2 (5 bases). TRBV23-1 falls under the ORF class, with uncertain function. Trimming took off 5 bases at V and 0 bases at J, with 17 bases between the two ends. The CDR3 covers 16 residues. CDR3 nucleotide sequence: TGCGCCAGCAGTGCCGGTGGAAGGGAGTTCTCCTACGAGCAGTACTTC. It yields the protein CASSAGGREFSYEQYF.

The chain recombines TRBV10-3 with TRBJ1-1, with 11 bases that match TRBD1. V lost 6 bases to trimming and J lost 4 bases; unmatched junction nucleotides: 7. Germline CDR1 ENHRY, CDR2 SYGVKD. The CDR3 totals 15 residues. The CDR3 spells CAISPGTGGSTEAFF. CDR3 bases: TGTGCCATCAGCCCCGGGACAGGGGGATCCACTGAAGCTTTCTTT.

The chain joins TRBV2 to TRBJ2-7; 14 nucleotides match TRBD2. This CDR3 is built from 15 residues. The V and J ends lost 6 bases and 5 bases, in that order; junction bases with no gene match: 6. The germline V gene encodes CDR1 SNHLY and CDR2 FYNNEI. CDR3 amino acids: CASRAGTSGSNEQYF. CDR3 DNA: TGTGCCAGCAGGGCCGGGACTAGCGGGAGCAACGAGCAGTACTTC.

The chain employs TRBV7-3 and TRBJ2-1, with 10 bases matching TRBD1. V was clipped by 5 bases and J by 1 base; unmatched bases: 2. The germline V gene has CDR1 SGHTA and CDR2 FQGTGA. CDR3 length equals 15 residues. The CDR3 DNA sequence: TGTGCCAGCAGCCGACAGGGGGCTTCCTACAATGAGCAGTTCTTC. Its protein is CASSRQGASYNEQFF.

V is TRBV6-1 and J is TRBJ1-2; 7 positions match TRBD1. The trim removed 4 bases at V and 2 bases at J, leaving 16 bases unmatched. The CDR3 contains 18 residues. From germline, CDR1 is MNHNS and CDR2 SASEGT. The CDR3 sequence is CASSVGRARGGLNYGYTF. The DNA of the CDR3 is TGTGCCAGCAGTGTAGGGAGGGCCAGGGGGGGGCTAAACTATGGCTACACCTTC.

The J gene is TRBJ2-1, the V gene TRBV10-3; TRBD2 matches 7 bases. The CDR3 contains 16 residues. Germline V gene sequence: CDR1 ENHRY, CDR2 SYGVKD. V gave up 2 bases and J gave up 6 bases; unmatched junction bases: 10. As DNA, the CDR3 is TGTGCCATCAGTGAGATCACCCAGCGGGATAGCAATGAGCAGTTCTTC. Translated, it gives CAISEITQRDSNEQFF.

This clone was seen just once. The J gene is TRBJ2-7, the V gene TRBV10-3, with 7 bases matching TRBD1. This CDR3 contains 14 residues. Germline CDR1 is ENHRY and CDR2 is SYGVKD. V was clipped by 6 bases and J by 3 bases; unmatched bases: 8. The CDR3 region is CAISRGTGDYEQYF. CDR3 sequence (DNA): TGTGCCATCAGCAGAGGCACAGGGGACTACGAGCAGTACTTC.

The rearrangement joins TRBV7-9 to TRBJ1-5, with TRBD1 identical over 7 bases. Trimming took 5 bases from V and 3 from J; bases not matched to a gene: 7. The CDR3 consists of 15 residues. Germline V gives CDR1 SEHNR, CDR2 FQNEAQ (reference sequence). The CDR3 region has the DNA TGTGCCAGCAGCCCCCCCGGGACAGTCAATCAGCCCCAGCATTTT. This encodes CASSPPGTVNQPQHF. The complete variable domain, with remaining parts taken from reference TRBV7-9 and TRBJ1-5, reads DTGVSQNPRHKITKRGQNVTFRCDPISEHNRLYWYRQTLGQGPEFLTYFQNEAQLEKSRLLSDRFSAERPKGSFSTLEIQRTEQGDSAMYLCASSPPGTVNQPQHFGDGTRLSIL.

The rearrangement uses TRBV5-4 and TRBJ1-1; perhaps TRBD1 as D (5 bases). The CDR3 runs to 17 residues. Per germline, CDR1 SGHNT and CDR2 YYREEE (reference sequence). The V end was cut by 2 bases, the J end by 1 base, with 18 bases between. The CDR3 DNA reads TGTGCCAGCAGCTTTGGGGCTCGTGGGGTTCGGAACACTGAAGCTTTCTTT. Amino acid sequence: CASSFGARGVRNTEAFF.

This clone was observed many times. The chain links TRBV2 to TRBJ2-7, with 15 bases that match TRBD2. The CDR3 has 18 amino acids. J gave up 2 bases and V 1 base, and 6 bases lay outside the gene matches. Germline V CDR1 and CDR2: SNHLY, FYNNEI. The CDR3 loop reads CASSEEGLAGGLTYEQYF. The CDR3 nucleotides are TGTGCCAGCAGTGAAGAGGGACTAGCGGGAGGTCTTACCTACGAGCAGTACTTC.

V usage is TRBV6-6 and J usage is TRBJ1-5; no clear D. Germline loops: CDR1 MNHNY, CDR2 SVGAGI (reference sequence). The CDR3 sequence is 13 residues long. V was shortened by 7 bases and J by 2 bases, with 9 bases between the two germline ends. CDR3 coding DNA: TGTGCCAGCACTATAGCTGGCAATCAGCCCCAGCATTTT. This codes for CASTIAGNQPQHF.

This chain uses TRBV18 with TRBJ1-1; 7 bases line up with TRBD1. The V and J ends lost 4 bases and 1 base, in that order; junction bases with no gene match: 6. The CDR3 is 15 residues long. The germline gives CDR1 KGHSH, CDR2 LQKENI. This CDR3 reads CASSHGQARNTEAFF. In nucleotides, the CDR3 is TGTGCCAGCTCACACGGACAGGCCCGGAACACTGAAGCTTTCTTT.

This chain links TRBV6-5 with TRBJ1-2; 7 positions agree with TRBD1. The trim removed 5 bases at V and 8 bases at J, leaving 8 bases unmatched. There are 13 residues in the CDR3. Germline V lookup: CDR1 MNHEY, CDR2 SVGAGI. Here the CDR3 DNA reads TGTGCCAGCAGTGCCCAGACAGGGTGGGGCTACACCTTC. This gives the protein CASSAQTGWGYTF.